Here is one T cell receptor beta chain with its context. Its antigen is still unknown. In the same sample, other DNA sequences code for this CDR3. This sample stems from a study of shared clonotypes between healthy human individuals. Once extracted for a subset, genomic DNA was divided evenly among several immunoSEQ plates. Produced via immunoSEQ multiplex PCR; TCRdb's table is partial and in-frame only. Of about 2.1 million clones listed, roughly 91% were seen once; the top ten hold 1.5% to 2%. Broader study findings: Non-shared clonotypes showed lower generation probabilities than clonotypes common to all four donors.

CD45RO-negative, CCR7-selected cells formed the naive CD8 fraction, which excluded terminally differentiated effector memory CD45RA+ cells. None of the donors, who were healthy HIV-negative adults, had recently had acute infections or vaccinations. V lost 0 bases to trimming and J lost 2 bases; unmatched junction nucleotides: 4. The length of the CDR3 is 15 residues. The V gene's germline CDR1 is MGHRA and CDR2 YSYEKL. This clonotype originated in a man in his late teens or twenties in good health. Some clones in this sample may be carry-over from other donors' samples. The sequenced material came from naive CD8+ T cells from PBMCs. This chain connects TRBV4-1 to TRBJ2-7, with 7 nucleotides matching TRBD1. Written as DNA, the CDR3 is TGCGCCAGCAGCCAAGATCTCGGGACAGCCTACGAGCAGTACTTC. Translated: CASSQDLGTAYEQYF.